The rows below give T cell receptor beta chains drawn from one sample of a study of cytomegalovirus exposure and HLA in healthy donors. Assay used: immunoSEQ multiplex PCR; TCRdb lists only in-frame clones, some missing. The data contain some 180,000 clones, 65% to 80% of them singletons. The specimen was PBMCs. These receptors were obtained from a woman aged 30 to 39 in good health and CMV-seropositive. The CDR3 runs from the conserved cysteine through the conserved F or W. D genes are given only for firm matches. Size is stated for part of the rows, as once, few or many counts, or as a class when the clone is expanded.

V gene,D gene,J gene,clone size,CDR3 protein,CDR3 DNA
TRBV29-1,TRBD1,TRBJ1-5,-,CSVSPGTGFGQPQHF,TGCAGCGTTTCTCCTGGGACAGGGTTCGGTCAGCCCCAGCATTTT
TRBV11-3,TRBD1,TRBJ2-6,once,CASSSGQGPHSGANGLTF,TGTGCCAGCAGCTCAGGACAGGGCCCCCACTCTGGGGCCAACGGCCTGACTTTC
TRBV28,-,TRBJ1-4,-,CASSFDRLNEKLFF,TGTGCCAGCAGTTTTGACAGGCTTAATGAAAAACTGTTTTTT
TRBV7-2,-,TRBJ1-5,once,CASSLFAGSSNQPQHF,TGTGCCAGCAGCTTATTTGCAGGGTCTAGCAATCAGCCCCAGCATTTT
TRBV7-9,TRBD1,TRBJ2-6,-,CASSRQGNPSGANVLTF,TGTGCCAGCAGCCGACAGGGCAACCCCTCTGGGGCCAACGTCCTGACTTTC
TRBV4-2,-,TRBJ1-3,-,CASSQGLQSSGNTIYF,TGTGCCAGCAGCCAAGGACTGCAAAGCTCTGGAAACACCATATATTTT
TRBV13,-,TRBJ2-1,once,CASRVAGGPRNEQFF,TGTGCCAGCAGGGTTGCCGGGGGGCCAAGGAATGAGCAGTTCTTC
TRBV7-9,-,TRBJ1-3,few,CASSSQGSLSGNTIYF,TGTGCCAGCAGTTCGCAGGGATCCCTCTCTGGAAACACCATATATTTT
TRBV7-9,-,TRBJ2-5,few,CASSHSYELETQYF,TGTGCCAGCAGCCACAGCTACGAGTTGGAGACCCAGTACTTC
TRBV19,TRBD1,TRBJ1-1,-,CASDTGGMNTEAFF,TGTGCCAGTGATACAGGGGGAATGAACACTGAAGCTTTCTTT
TRBV9,TRBD1,TRBJ1-3,-,CASSVGGTGVRNTIYF,TGTGCCAGCAGCGTAGGAGGGACAGGGGTGAGAAACACCATATATTTT
TRBV6-6,TRBD1,TRBJ2-3,-,CASSPTGPDTQYF,TGTGCCAGCAGCCCGACAGGGCCAGATACGCAGTATTTT
TRBV19,-,TRBJ2-2,-,CASKPPGTGELFF,TGTGCCAGTAAGCCCCCGGGCACCGGGGAGCTGTTTTTT
TRBV4-3,-,TRBJ2-5,-,CASSPRPSGETQYF,TGCGCCAGCAGCCCCCGCCCGAGCGGGGAGACCCAGTACTTC
TRBV28,TRBD1,TRBJ2-2,-,CAILRTGSTGELFF,TGTGCCATCTTGCGGACAGGGTCCACCGGGGAGCTGTTTTTT
TRBV6-5,-,TRBJ2-7,-,CASSYGGGLAYEQYF,TGTGCCAGCAGTTACGGAGGGGGCCTAGCCTACGAGCAGTACTTC
TRBV9,-,TRBJ2-7,-,CASSVGQALYEQYF,TGTGCCAGCAGCGTAGGGCAGGCGCTCTACGAGCAGTACTTC
TRBV19,TRBD2,TRBJ2-7,-,CASATSGGTYEQYF,TGTGCCAGCGCGACTAGCGGGGGGACGTACGAGCAGTACTTC
TRBV7-9,TRBD1,TRBJ1-2,-,CASSPSTGANYGYTF,TGTGCCAGCAGCCCTTCGACAGGGGCTAACTATGGCTACACCTTC
TRBV9,TRBD2,TRBJ2-1,-,CASSVAGGSQFF,TGTGCCAGCAGTGTAGCGGGGGGGTCCCAGTTCTTC
TRBV6-1,TRBD1,TRBJ1-6,-,CASSATGVERSPLHF,TGTGCCAGCAGTGCTACAGGGGTCGAAAGGTCACCCCTCCACTTT
TRBV9,-,TRBJ2-7,few,CASSVEETVPYEQYF,TGTGCCAGCAGCGTAGAAGAGACTGTCCCCTACGAGCAGTACTTC
TRBV18,-,TRBJ1-6,-,CASSPSGSSYNSPLHF,TGTGCCAGCTCACCATCAGGTAGCTCCTATAATTCACCCCTCCACTTT
TRBV7-3,TRBD2,TRBJ2-1,once,CASSQAGLALNEQFF,TGTGCCAGCAGCCAAGCGGGACTAGCATTGAATGAGCAGTTCTTC
TRBV29-1,-,TRBJ1-1,-,CSVVLVRATEAFF,TGCAGCGTTGTCTTGGTGAGGGCTACTGAAGCTTTCTTT
TRBV19,TRBD1,TRBJ1-1,-,CASSIGQGYTEAFF,TGTGCCAGTAGTATAGGACAGGGGTACACTGAAGCTTTCTTT
TRBV4-2,TRBD2,TRBJ2-7,once,CASSQRGAGAAYEQYF,TGTGCCAGCAGCCAGCGGGGGGCAGGGGCAGCCTACGAGCAGTACTTC
TRBV15,TRBD2,TRBJ2-5,-,CATSTLSGGGQETQYF,TGTGCCACCAGCACGCTTAGCGGGGGCGGGCAAGAGACCCAGTACTTC
TRBV30,TRBD1,TRBJ2-7,-,CAWVDRGREYEQYF,TGTGCCTGGGTCGACAGGGGCAGGGAGTACGAGCAGTACTTC
TRBV4-1,-,TRBJ1-4,-,CASSQREGRHSNEKLFF,TGCGCCAGCAGCCAACGGGAGGGGCGTCATAGTAATGAAAAACTGTTTTTT
TRBV19,-,TRBJ1-5,-,CASHSSRGGVYQPQHF,TGTGCCAGTCACAGCAGCCGGGGGGGAGTGTATCAGCCCCAGCATTTT
TRBV7-2,-,TRBJ2-3,-,CASSLMGPDDTQYF,TGTGCCAGCAGCTTAATGGGGCCGGATGATACGCAGTATTTT
TRBV6-1,-,TRBJ1-1,once,CASSTGQLNTEAFF,TGTGCCAGCAGCACAGGACAGCTGAACACTGAAGCTTTCTTT
TRBV28,TRBD1,TRBJ1-2,-,CASTLPGGAGGYTF,TGTGCCAGCACTCTACCAGGGGGCGCGGGGGGCTACACCTTC
TRBV29-1,-,TRBJ2-5,few,CSVEVRGGHQETQYF,TGCAGCGTTGAGGTCAGGGGAGGGCACCAAGAGACCCAGTACTTC
TRBV28,-,TRBJ2-3,few,CASIEGRRPDTQYF,TGTGCCAGCATCGAAGGAAGGAGGCCAGATACGCAGTATTTT
TRBV11-2,TRBD1,TRBJ2-2,few,CASSQTGGATGELFF,TGTGCCAGCAGCCAAACAGGGGGCGCGACCGGGGAGCTGTTTTTT
TRBV6-5,TRBD2,TRBJ2-7,-,CASRRLAGLYEQYF,TGTGCCAGCAGGCGTTTAGCGGGGCTCTACGAGCAGTACTTC
TRBV4-3,-,TRBJ2-7,-,CASSQAPQGSYEQYF,TGCGCCAGCAGCCAAGCTCCCCAGGGTTCCTACGAGCAGTACTTC
TRBV6-5,TRBD1,TRBJ1-6,once,CASSAGGTSPLHF,TGTGCCAGCAGCGCAGGGGGGACCTCACCCCTCCACTTT
TRBV11-3,TRBD1,TRBJ1-2,-,CASSPGTGLGYTF,TGTGCCAGCAGCCCCGGGACAGGGCTTGGCTACACCTTC
TRBV7-8,TRBD1,TRBJ1-6,-,CASRRQGEVSPLHF,TGTGCCAGCAGGCGACAGGGGGAGGTTTCACCCCTCCACTTT
TRBV6-5,TRBD1,TRBJ2-7,once,CASSYSHRGFDEQYF,TGTGCCAGCAGTTACTCCCACAGGGGGTTCGACGAGCAGTACTTC
TRBV7-6,-,TRBJ2-7,-,CASSPKQGNEQYF,TGTGCCAGCAGCCCGAAACAGGGCAACGAGCAGTACTTC
TRBV7-9,TRBD2,TRBJ2-5,-,CASSLSTAGDQETQYF,TGTGCCAGCAGCTTAAGCACGGCGGGGGATCAAGAGACCCAGTACTTC
TRBV6-5,TRBD1,TRBJ1-2,-,CASSNRDRDNYGYTF,TGTGCCAGCAGTAACAGGGACAGGGATAACTATGGCTACACCTTC
TRBV4-3,-,TRBJ1-5,-,CASSWGTQSNQPQHF,TGCGCCAGCAGTTGGGGGACACAAAGCAATCAGCCCCAGCATTTT
TRBV19,TRBD1,TRBJ2-6,-,CASSPTGQGFPGANGLTF,TGTGCCAGTAGCCCGACGGGACAGGGGTTTCCTGGGGCCAACGGCCTGACTTTC
TRBV5-4,-,TRBJ2-3,once,CASSPPMGRGTQYF,TGTGCCAGCAGCCCCCCGATGGGCCGGGGTACGCAGTATTTT
TRBV30,TRBD1,TRBJ1-2,-,CAFGQGRSYGYTF,TGTGCCTTCGGACAGGGGAGAAGCTATGGCTACACCTTC
TRBV15,-,TRBJ2-2,-,CATSGGGRSTGELFF,TGTGCCACCAGCGGGGGGGGGCGATCCACCGGGGAGCTGTTTTTT
TRBV5-5,TRBD1,TRBJ1-3,-,CASSQGQGYSGNTIYF,TGTGCCAGCAGCCAGGGACAGGGGTACTCTGGAAACACCATATATTTT
TRBV5-1,-,TRBJ1-3,-,CASSFSGTGNTIYF,TGCGCCAGCAGCTTTTCCGGGACTGGAAACACCATATATTTT